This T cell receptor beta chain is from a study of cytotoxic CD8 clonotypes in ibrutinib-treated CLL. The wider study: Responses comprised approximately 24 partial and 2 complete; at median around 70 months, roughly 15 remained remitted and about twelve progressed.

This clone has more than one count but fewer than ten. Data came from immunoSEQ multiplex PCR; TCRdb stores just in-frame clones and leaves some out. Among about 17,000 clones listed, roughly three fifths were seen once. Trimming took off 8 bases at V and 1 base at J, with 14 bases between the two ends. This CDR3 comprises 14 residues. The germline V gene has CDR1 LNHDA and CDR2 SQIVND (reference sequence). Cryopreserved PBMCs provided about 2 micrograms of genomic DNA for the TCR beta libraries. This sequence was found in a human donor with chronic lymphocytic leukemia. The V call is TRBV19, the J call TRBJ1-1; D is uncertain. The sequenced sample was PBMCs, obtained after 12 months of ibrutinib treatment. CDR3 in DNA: TGTGCCAGTTCTTTCGGTAAGGCGAACACTGAAGCTTTCTTT. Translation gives CASSFGKANTEAFF.